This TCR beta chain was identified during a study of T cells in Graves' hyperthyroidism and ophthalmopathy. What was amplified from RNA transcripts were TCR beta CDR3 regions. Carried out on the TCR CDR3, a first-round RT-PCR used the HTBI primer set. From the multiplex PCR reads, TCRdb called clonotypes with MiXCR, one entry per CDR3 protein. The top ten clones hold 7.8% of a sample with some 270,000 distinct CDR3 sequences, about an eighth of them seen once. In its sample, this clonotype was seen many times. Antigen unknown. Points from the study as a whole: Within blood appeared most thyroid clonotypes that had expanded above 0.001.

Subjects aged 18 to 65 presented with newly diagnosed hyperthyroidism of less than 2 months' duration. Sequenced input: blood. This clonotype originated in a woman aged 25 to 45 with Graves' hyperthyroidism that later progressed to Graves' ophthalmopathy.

Here the CDR3 DNA reads TGTGCCAGCAGTGAACGGAGTGGGACCTGGAATGAGCAGTTCTTC. Its protein product is CASSERSGTWNEQFF. The V gene is TRBV2, the J gene TRBJ2-1, with D perhaps TRBD1 or TRBD2 (5 bases each). The V gene lost 2 bases and the J gene lost 7 bases, with 15 bases spanning the gap. The CDR3 spans 15 residues. CDR1 and CDR2 (germline): SNHLY, FYNNEI.